One and the same sample provided the 4 T cell receptor beta chains below, sequenced in a study of CD8+ T cells in alopecia areata. Treatment reported: oral pan-JAK inhibitor, 5-10 mg twice daily. Isolated RNA was reverse transcribed into cDNA used as the sequencing template. The table came from immunoSEQ multiplex PCR; TCRdb's copy has only in-frame clones and leaves some out. The table lists about 270,000 clones, 60% of them singletons. Sequencing was performed on CD4+ T cells sorted from blood, taken around week 54, from a patient treated with tofacitinib. These receptors were taken from a human donor with alopecia areata.

The sample holds a few counts of this clone. This chain joins TRBV11-2 and TRBJ2-5; D is undetermined. The CDR3 runs 13 residues. V lost 5 bases and J lost 5, with 12 bases in between. Germline CDR1 is SGHAT and CDR2 is FQNNGV. The CDR3 region is CASSPEGRETQYF. CDR3 sequence (DNA): TGTGCCAGCAGCCCCGAAGGTCGGGAGACCCAGTACTTC.

The chain combines TRBV2 with TRBJ2-5, with 7 bases aligning to TRBD2. CDR1 and CDR2 (germline): SNHLY, FYNNEI. The CDR3 is 15 residues long. J gave up 4 bases and V 0 bases, and 5 bases lay outside the gene matches. The CDR3 is CASSEAGLVAETQYF. The CDR3 DNA reads TGTGCCAGCAGTGAAGCCGGACTAGTTGCAGAGACCCAGTACTTC.

This clone was counted only a few times. This rearrangement joins TRBV5-1 to TRBJ2-6; TRBD1 is a possible D gene (6 bases). V was cut by 3 bases and J by 2 bases, with 15 bases left in between. In germline, CDR1 is SGHRS, CDR2 YFSETQ. The CDR3 extends over 17 amino acids. CDR3 sequence (DNA): TGCGCCAGCAGCTCCATAACCCCAGGGGCTGGGGCCAACGTCCTGACTTTC. It translates to CASSSITPGAGANVLTF.

The genes are TRBV30 and TRBJ2-5; D unclear. CDR3 length equals 16 residues. Trimming pared 3 bases from V and 5 bases from J, leaving 22 bases between. CDR1 GTSNPN and CDR2 SVGIG come from the germline V gene (reference sequence). The DNA for the CDR3 is TGTGCCTGGAGAACAGCACGGATCCGGTCTTGGGAGACCCAGTACTTC. Translating gives CAWRTARIRSWETQYF. The entire variable domain, with the rest obtained from reference TRBV30 and TRBJ2-5, is as follows: SQTIHQWPATLVQPVGSPLSLECTVEGTSNPNLYWYRQAAGRGLQLLFYSVGIGQISSEVPQNLSASRPQDRQFILSSKKLLLSDSGFYLCAWRTARIRSWETQYFGPGTRLLVL.